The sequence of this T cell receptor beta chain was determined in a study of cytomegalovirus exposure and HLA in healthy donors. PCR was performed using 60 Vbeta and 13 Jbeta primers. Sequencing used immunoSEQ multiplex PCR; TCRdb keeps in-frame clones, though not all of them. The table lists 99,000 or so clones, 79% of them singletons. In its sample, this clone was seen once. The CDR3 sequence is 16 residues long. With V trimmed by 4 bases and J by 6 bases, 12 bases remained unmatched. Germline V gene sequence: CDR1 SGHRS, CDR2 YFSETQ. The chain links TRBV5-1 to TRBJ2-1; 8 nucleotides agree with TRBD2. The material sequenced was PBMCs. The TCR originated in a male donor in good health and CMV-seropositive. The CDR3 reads CASSPIGGSGGNEQFF. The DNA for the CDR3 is TGCGCCAGCAGCCCCATTGGGGGCAGCGGGGGCAATGAGCAGTTCTTC.